This is a list of T cell receptor beta chains from one sample in a study of beta chain features in type 1 diabetes. The data were produced by immunoSEQ multiplex PCR, yet TCRdb's version contains in-frame clones alone and is incomplete. Of 150,000 to 170,000 clones in the sample, approximately 10% were seen once. The specimen sequenced was central memory CD4+ T cells from blood. The receptors stem from a man aged 25-40 years with type 1 diabetes. Each CDR3 is given with its conserved first and last residue. The D gene is left open where the match is weak. Clone size, where shown, is once, few, many, or a class for clones that have expanded.

d_call: TRBD2
j_call: TRBJ2-3
clone_size: NA
v_call: TRBV5-4
cdr3_aa: CASSPSGTSTDTQYF
cdr3_nt: TGTGCCAGCAGTCCTAGCGGGACGAGCACAGATACGCAGTATTTT

d_call: NA
j_call: TRBJ2-4
clone_size: few
v_call: TRBV5-5
cdr3_aa: CASSIDAGTAKNIQYF
cdr3_nt: TGTGCCAGCAGCATCGACGCGGGCACAGCCAAAAACATTCAGTACTTC

d_call: TRBD1
j_call: TRBJ2-6
clone_size: few
v_call: TRBV10-3
cdr3_aa: CAISGQGFSGANVLTF
cdr3_nt: TGTGCCATCAGTGGACAGGGCTTTTCTGGGGCCAACGTCCTGACTTTC

d_call: NA
j_call: TRBJ2-1
clone_size: few
v_call: TRBV5-1
cdr3_aa: CASSLISVPFNEQFF
cdr3_nt: TGCGCCAGCAGCCTCATCAGCGTTCCTTTCAATGAGCAGTTCTTC

d_call: NA
j_call: TRBJ2-7
clone_size: few
v_call: TRBV4-3
cdr3_aa: CASSQELLDSVEQYF
cdr3_nt: TGCGCCAGCAGCCAAGAACTACTGGACAGCGTCGAGCAGTACTTC

d_call: NA
j_call: TRBJ2-3
clone_size: few
v_call: TRBV11-1
cdr3_aa: CASRGRGSTDTQYF
cdr3_nt: TGTGCCAGCAGAGGTAGGGGTAGCACAGATACGCAGTATTTT

d_call: NA
j_call: TRBJ1-1
clone_size: NA
v_call: TRBV2
cdr3_aa: CASNGQGTTEAFF
cdr3_nt: TGTGCCAGCAACGGGCAGGGGACGACTGAAGCTTTCTTT

d_call: TRBD2
j_call: TRBJ2-7
clone_size: NA
v_call: TRBV5-1
cdr3_aa: CASSLTSGAGEQYF
cdr3_nt: TGCGCCAGCAGCTTGACTAGCGGGGCGGGGGAGCAGTACTTC

d_call: NA
j_call: TRBJ2-7
clone_size: NA
v_call: TRBV23-1
cdr3_aa: CASSQSSVTGGIYEQYF
cdr3_nt: TGCGCCAGCAGTCAATCCTCTGTAACTGGCGGGATCTACGAGCAGTACTTC

d_call: NA
j_call: TRBJ2-7
clone_size: few
v_call: TRBV6-1
cdr3_aa: CASSEERVFEQYF
cdr3_nt: TGTGCCAGCAGTGAAGAGCGTGTGTTCGAGCAGTACTTC

d_call: NA
j_call: TRBJ2-2
clone_size: once
v_call: TRBV7-2
cdr3_aa: CASSQMTEAAAGELFF
cdr3_nt: TGTGCCAGCAGCCAGATGACGGAGGCCGCGGCGGGGGAGCTGTTTTTT

d_call: TRBD2
j_call: TRBJ2-7
clone_size: few
v_call: TRBV5-1
cdr3_aa: CASSRSSGSINEQYF
cdr3_nt: TGCGCCAGCAGCAGGTCTAGCGGGAGTATCAACGAGCAGTACTTC

d_call: TRBD1
j_call: TRBJ2-5
clone_size: NA
v_call: TRBV28
cdr3_aa: CASSERTGSETQYF
cdr3_nt: TGTGCCAGCAGTGAGAGGACAGGGTCAGAGACCCAGTACTTC

d_call: NA
j_call: TRBJ1-2
clone_size: few
v_call: TRBV25-1
cdr3_aa: CASSEGGARGYTF
cdr3_nt: TGTGCCAGCAGTGAAGGAGGGGCGAGGGGCTACACCTTC

d_call: TRBD2
j_call: TRBJ2-1
clone_size: many
v_call: TRBV19
cdr3_aa: CASSLSGVSSYNEQFF
cdr3_nt: TGTGCCAGTAGTCTTAGCGGGGTAAGCTCCTACAATGAGCAGTTCTTC

d_call: TRBD1
j_call: TRBJ2-3
clone_size: few
v_call: TRBV29-1
cdr3_aa: CSVETGAGDTQYF
cdr3_nt: TGCAGCGTTGAAACAGGGGCAGGTGATACGCAGTATTTT

d_call: TRBD2
j_call: TRBJ2-1
clone_size: NA
v_call: TRBV28
cdr3_aa: CASSSPVGTSGSYNEQFF
cdr3_nt: TGTGCCAGCAGTTCCCCGGTCGGGACTAGCGGGAGTTACAATGAGCAGTTCTTC

d_call: NA
j_call: TRBJ1-1
clone_size: few
v_call: TRBV6-1
cdr3_aa: CASSGRERITEAFF
cdr3_nt: TGTGCCAGCAGTGGCAGGGAAAGGATCACTGAAGCTTTCTTT

d_call: NA
j_call: TRBJ2-3
clone_size: few
v_call: TRBV19
cdr3_aa: CASSPPSGLAPDTQYF
cdr3_nt: TGTGCCAGTAGCCCTCCATCTGGTCTAGCCCCAGATACGCAGTATTTT

d_call: TRBD2
j_call: TRBJ2-1
clone_size: few
v_call: TRBV5-4
cdr3_aa: CASSLGLAGNNEQFF
cdr3_nt: TGTGCCAGCAGCTTGGGACTAGCGGGGAACAATGAGCAGTTCTTC

d_call: NA
j_call: TRBJ1-1
clone_size: NA
v_call: TRBV19
cdr3_aa: CASQGEGRQAEAFF
cdr3_nt: TGTGCCTCACAGGGAGAAGGCCGGCAGGCTGAAGCTTTCTTT

d_call: TRBD1
j_call: TRBJ2-7
clone_size: few
v_call: TRBV27
cdr3_aa: CASSLKRGLYEQYF
cdr3_nt: TGTGCCAGCAGTTTAAAGAGGGGGCTCTACGAGCAGTACTTC

d_call: TRBD1
j_call: TRBJ2-7
clone_size: few
v_call: TRBV7-2
cdr3_aa: CASSLEADRAYEQYF
cdr3_nt: TGTGCCAGCAGCTTAGAGGCGGACAGGGCCTACGAGCAGTACTTC

d_call: NA
j_call: TRBJ2-3
clone_size: few
v_call: TRBV7-2
cdr3_aa: CASSLSGRANPSTDTQYF
cdr3_nt: TGTGCCAGCAGCCTGTCCGGGCGGGCCAACCCTAGCACAGATACGCAGTATTTT

d_call: NA
j_call: TRBJ1-1
clone_size: NA
v_call: TRBV15
cdr3_aa: CATSRVQGVNTEAFF
cdr3_nt: TGTGCCACCAGCAGAGTACAAGGGGTGAACACTGAAGCTTTCTTT

d_call: NA
j_call: TRBJ1-2
clone_size: NA
v_call: TRBV28
cdr3_aa: CASSFGQSNYGYTF
cdr3_nt: TGTGCCAGCAGTTTTGGACAGTCTAACTATGGCTACACCTTC

d_call: TRBD2
j_call: TRBJ2-1
clone_size: few
v_call: TRBV28
cdr3_aa: CATKGTSGPWVEQFF
cdr3_nt: TGTGCCACCAAAGGGACTAGCGGACCCTGGGTCGAGCAGTTCTTC

d_call: TRBD2
j_call: TRBJ2-1
clone_size: NA
v_call: TRBV7-2
cdr3_aa: CASSFGLAGSSEQFF
cdr3_nt: TGTGCCAGCAGCTTCGGGCTAGCGGGATCCAGTGAGCAGTTCTTC

d_call: TRBD2
j_call: TRBJ2-7
clone_size: NA
v_call: TRBV28
cdr3_aa: CASSKSSGSQNEQYF
cdr3_nt: TGTGCCAGTAGTAAATCTAGCGGGAGTCAAAACGAGCAGTACTTC

d_call: TRBD1
j_call: TRBJ2-1
clone_size: NA
v_call: TRBV7-2
cdr3_aa: CASSSGKGAYNEQFF
cdr3_nt: TGTGCCAGCAGCTCGGGGAAGGGGGCATACAATGAGCAGTTCTTC

d_call: TRBD2
j_call: TRBJ2-5
clone_size: NA
v_call: TRBV7-8
cdr3_aa: CASILAGGRQETQYF
cdr3_nt: TGTGCCAGCATCCTAGCGGGAGGGAGACAAGAGACCCAGTACTTC

d_call: TRBD1
j_call: TRBJ1-2
clone_size: NA
v_call: TRBV5-1
cdr3_aa: CASSLSPGQEFHGYTF
cdr3_nt: TGCGCCAGCAGCTTATCGCCGGGACAGGAATTCCATGGCTACACCTTC

d_call: NA
j_call: TRBJ2-1
clone_size: NA
v_call: TRBV4-2
cdr3_aa: CASSPRGTPSSYNEQFF
cdr3_nt: TGTGCCAGCAGCCCCCGCGGGACCCCAAGCTCCTACAATGAGCAGTTCTTC

d_call: NA
j_call: TRBJ2-1
clone_size: few
v_call: TRBV4-3
cdr3_aa: CASSQRTFYNEQFF
cdr3_nt: TGCGCCAGCAGCCAACGAACTTTTTACAATGAGCAGTTCTTC

d_call: NA
j_call: TRBJ2-3
clone_size: few
v_call: TRBV2
cdr3_aa: CASGGATQYF
cdr3_nt: TGTGCCAGTGGGGGGGCTACGCAGTATTTT

d_call: NA
j_call: TRBJ2-3
clone_size: few
v_call: TRBV5-5
cdr3_aa: CASSLVWLAADTQYF
cdr3_nt: TGTGCCAGCAGCTTGGTTTGGCTAGCCGCAGATACGCAGTATTTT

d_call: NA
j_call: TRBJ2-5
clone_size: NA
v_call: TRBV6-1
cdr3_aa: CASSNSRGGVETQYF
cdr3_nt: TGTGCCAGCAGTAATTCCAGGGGTGGGGTAGAGACCCAGTACTTC

d_call: NA
j_call: TRBJ1-1
clone_size: few
v_call: TRBV20-1
cdr3_aa: CSAYYSPEAFF
cdr3_nt: TGCAGTGCTTACTATAGCCCTGAAGCTTTCTTT

d_call: NA
j_call: TRBJ2-5
clone_size: few
v_call: TRBV13
cdr3_aa: CASSIGAGQETQYF
cdr3_nt: TGTGCCAGCAGCATTGGGGCAGGGCAAGAGACCCAGTACTTC

d_call: TRBD1
j_call: TRBJ2-1
clone_size: many
v_call: TRBV30
cdr3_aa: CAWGQGAREQFF
cdr3_nt: TGTGCCTGGGGACAGGGGGCTCGGGAGCAGTTCTTC

d_call: NA
j_call: TRBJ2-1
clone_size: few
v_call: TRBV11-2
cdr3_aa: CASSLGEQSINEQFF
cdr3_nt: TGTGCCAGCAGCTTGGGCGAGCAGTCGATTAATGAGCAGTTCTTC

d_call: TRBD1
j_call: TRBJ1-3
clone_size: NA
v_call: TRBV5-4
cdr3_aa: CASSSRDSGNTIYF
cdr3_nt: TGTGCCAGCAGTTCCCGGGACAGCGGAAACACCATATATTTT

d_call: TRBD1
j_call: TRBJ2-7
clone_size: NA
v_call: TRBV7-9
cdr3_aa: CASSLVETGKYEQYF
cdr3_nt: TGTGCCAGCAGCTTAGTTGAGACAGGGAAATACGAGCAGTACTTC

d_call: TRBD2
j_call: TRBJ2-1
clone_size: NA
v_call: TRBV25-1
cdr3_aa: CASGRGSYNEQFF
cdr3_nt: TGTGCCAGTGGGAGGGGCTCCTACAATGAGCAGTTCTTC

d_call: NA
j_call: TRBJ1-4
clone_size: NA
v_call: TRBV6-1
cdr3_aa: CASSESPRAKEKLFF
cdr3_nt: TGTGCCAGCAGTGAATCTCCCAGGGCGAAGGAAAAACTGTTTTTT

d_call: TRBD1
j_call: TRBJ1-2
clone_size: few
v_call: TRBV28
cdr3_aa: CASSPTGTGFNYGYTF
cdr3_nt: TGTGCCAGCAGTCCTACCGGGACAGGCTTCAACTATGGCTACACCTTC

d_call: NA
j_call: TRBJ2-7
clone_size: NA
v_call: TRBV18
cdr3_aa: CASSVQGLSDEQYF
cdr3_nt: TGTGCCAGCTCCGTCCAGGGGCTTAGCGACGAGCAGTACTTC

d_call: NA
j_call: TRBJ2-7
clone_size: few
v_call: TRBV7-8
cdr3_aa: CASSPYPVYEQYF
cdr3_nt: TGTGCCAGCAGTCCCTACCCTGTCTACGAGCAGTACTTC

d_call: NA
j_call: TRBJ2-2
clone_size: NA
v_call: TRBV19
cdr3_aa: CASSIKGLLLSTDTGELFF
cdr3_nt: TGTGCCAGTAGTATTAAAGGACTCCTGCTATCTACGGACACCGGGGAGCTGTTTTTT

d_call: TRBD1
j_call: TRBJ1-1
clone_size: few
v_call: TRBV28
cdr3_aa: CASSFAGGTEAFF
cdr3_nt: TGTGCCAGCAGTTTTGCAGGGGGCACTGAAGCTTTCTTT

d_call: NA
j_call: TRBJ1-2
clone_size: NA
v_call: TRBV28
cdr3_aa: CASSLSHRAYGYTF
cdr3_nt: TGTGCCAGCAGTTTATCCCACAGGGCCTATGGCTACACCTTC

d_call: NA
j_call: TRBJ1-3
clone_size: few
v_call: TRBV9
cdr3_aa: CASSARWGESGNTIYF
cdr3_nt: TGTGCCAGCAGCGCCCGGTGGGGGGAATCTGGAAACACCATATATTTT

d_call: NA
j_call: TRBJ2-5
clone_size: NA
v_call: TRBV11-2
cdr3_aa: CASSSGKELQETQYF
cdr3_nt: TGTGCCAGCAGCTCCGGGAAGGAGCTACAAGAGACCCAGTACTTC

d_call: NA
j_call: TRBJ2-2
clone_size: few
v_call: TRBV9
cdr3_aa: CASSLGTRHTGELFF
cdr3_nt: TGTGCCAGCAGCCTCGGGACTCGCCACACCGGGGAGCTGTTTTTT